This T cell receptor beta chain came from a study of identical twins. Notes on the study in general: Cord blood beta clonotypes that were abundant carried fewer insertions, and memory repertoires showed no such trend. Analyses based on zero insertions could be partly confounded by invariant MAIT and iNKT cells.

Via MiXCR, TCRdb re-called the 5' RACE reads, giving one row per CDR3 protein. The sample yields around 680,000 distinct CDR3 sequences, 8% to 9% seen once. A few counts support this clonotype. Antigen unknown. The CDR3 length is 15 residues. Germline V lookup: CDR1 KGHDR, CDR2 SFDVKD. V dropped 9 bases and J dropped 0; count of bases not matched to a gene: 7. Healthy Caucasians were all of the donors. The sample was also linked to a second study, of yellow fever vaccine responses in identical twins.

Sequenced: PBMCs. This chain connects TRBV24-1 to TRBJ1-2; TRBD1 agrees at 9 bases. This receptor was obtained from a woman under 30 in good health. CDR3 amino acids: CATEGTGPSNYGYTF. CDR3 DNA sequence: TGTGCCACCGAGGGGACAGGGCCTTCTAACTATGGCTACACCTTC.